The rows below give T cell receptor beta chains drawn from one sample of a study of control samples from healthy donors and cancer patients. Repertoires were generated with immunoSEQ multiplex PCR, while TCRdb's copy carries only in-frame clones and drops some. The repertoire consists of about 160,000 clones, with 92% occurring once and the leading ten covering approximately 0.7%. The sample was blood. The source of these receptors is a young woman in good health. CDR3s include the opening cysteine and the closing phenylalanine or tryptophan. D genes are given only for firm matches. The listing skips clone size in some rows; elsewhere it reads once, few, many or a size class.

>TRBJ1-2|TRBD1|NA|TRBV28
TGTGCCAGCACCCCGAGGGGACAGGGGTCCTCGGGCTACACCTTC
CASTPRGQGSSGYTF
>TRBJ2-3|TRBD2|NA|TRBV9
TGTGCCAGCAGCGTAGAGGCGGGAGGGCACCCAGATACGCAGTATTTT
CASSVEAGGHPDTQYF
>TRBJ2-2|NA|NA|TRBV15
TGTGCCACCAGCACTTGGACCGGGGAGCTGTTTTTT
CATSTWTGELFF
>TRBJ2-5|NA|NA|TRBV30
TGTGCCTGGAGTGTACGACCCCGGGAAGAGACCCAGTACTTC
CAWSVRPREETQYF
>TRBJ2-7|TRBD2|once|TRBV7-9
TGTGCCAGCAGCCAAGTAGCGGGAGGTCCTAACGAGCAGTACTTC
CASSQVAGGPNEQYF
>TRBJ2-1|TRBD2|NA|TRBV12-3/TRBV12-4
TGTGCCAACGAGCGGGAGGGCTCGGATGAGCAGTTCTTC
CANEREGSDEQFF
>TRBJ2-1|NA|NA|TRBV7-2
TGTGCCAGCTTCTCCTACCAGGGGACCGACAATGAGCAGTTCTTC
CASFSYQGTDNEQFF
>TRBJ2-4|NA|NA|TRBV5-1
TGCGCCAGCAGCCTCGGACCCGGGACCAAAAGCGGAAACATTCAGTACTTC
CASSLGPGTKSGNIQYF
>TRBJ2-1|NA|NA|TRBV25-1
TGTGCCAGCAGGCAGGGGTCCTACAATGAGCAGTTCTTC
CASRQGSYNEQFF
>TRBJ2-3|NA|NA|TRBV7-2
TGTGCCAGCAGCTTAGCTGGAGGTACGCAGTATTTT
CASSLAGGTQYF
>TRBJ2-1|TRBD2|NA|TRBV28
TGTGCCAGCAGCTCCGGGACTAGCGGGTCCAATGAGCAGTTCTTC
CASSSGTSGSNEQFF
>TRBJ2-7|NA|NA|TRBV7-2
TGTGCCAGCAGCCCATCCTCTGGGTCCTACGAGCAGTACTTC
CASSPSSGSYEQYF
>TRBJ2-1|TRBD1|NA|TRBV12-5
TGTGCTAGTGGTTTGGTACGTACAGGGGATTACAATGAGCAGTTCTTC
CASGLVRTGDYNEQFF
>TRBJ1-1|NA|NA|TRBV3-1/TRBV3-2
TGTGCCAGCAGCCTTGGATTCGGGGTCCACCAACCTTTCTTT
CASSLGFGVHQPFF
>TRBJ1-4|NA|NA|TRBV4-2
TGTGCCAGCAGCCAACAGTACCTTGAAAAACTGTTTTTT
CASSQQYLEKLFF
>TRBJ1-4|NA|NA|TRBV6-6
TGTGCCAGCGGGTATCTGACGGGGGACTTAGGAGAAAAACTGTTTTTT
CASGYLTGDLGEKLFF
>TRBJ2-1|NA|NA|TRBV4-1
TGCGCCAGCAGTCCAACCTCCTACAATGAGCAGTTCTTC
CASSPTSYNEQFF
>TRBJ2-5|NA|NA|TRBV30
TGTGCCTGGAGTGCTAGGGGGGAGACCCAGTACTTC
CAWSARGETQYF
>TRBJ2-3|TRBD2|NA|TRBV19
TGTGCCAGTAGTTTCCTCGATAGCGGGATAGGCCCAGATACGCAGTATTTT
CASSFLDSGIGPDTQYF
>TRBJ1-1|TRBD1|NA|TRBV5-1
TGCGCCAGCAGCTCGGAGACAGGGGTGAACACTGAAGCTTTCTTT
CASSSETGVNTEAFF
>TRBJ2-5|NA|NA|TRBV15
TGTGCCACCAGCAGAGATAGGGGGGAGGGCCGTGAGACCCAGTACTTC
CATSRDRGEGRETQYF
>TRBJ2-7|TRBD1|NA|TRBV19
TGTGCCAGTAGCCCCGGGACAGGGGTTGGCGAGCAGTACTTC
CASSPGTGVGEQYF
>TRBJ1-5|NA|NA|TRBV28
TGTGCCAGCAGTCCCGGTGTGGGGGGAAATCAGCCCCAGCATTTT
CASSPGVGGNQPQHF
>TRBJ2-1|TRBD2|NA|TRBV9
TGTGCCAGCAGCGTAGTTGCTAGCGGTGACAATGAGCAGTTCTTC
CASSVVASGDNEQFF
>TRBJ2-3|NA|NA|TRBV5-4
TGTGCCAGCAGCTTCGCTACTAGGCCAGATACGCAGTATTTT
CASSFATRPDTQYF
>TRBJ1-1|NA|once|TRBV9
TGTGCCAGCAGCCCTACCGCGAACACTGAAGCTTTCTTT
CASSPTANTEAFF
>TRBJ1-5|NA|once|TRBV27
TGTGCCAGCAGTTTAATACAGTCTAGCAATCAGCCCCAGCATTTT
CASSLIQSSNQPQHF
>TRBJ2-2|NA|NA|TRBV6-2/TRBV6-3
TGTGCCAGCAGCCGCCGGACGGACGCTGCAGGGGAGCTGTTTTTT
CASSRRTDAAGELFF
>TRBJ1-5|TRBD1|NA|TRBV13
TGTGCCAGCAGCTCCACTGGAGAACAGGGGATTAGCAATCAGCCCCAGCATTTT
CASSSTGEQGISNQPQHF
>TRBJ2-7|TRBD1|NA|TRBV5-1
TGCGCCAGCGGGGGGACAGGGGGCTCCTACGAGCAGTACTTC
CASGGTGGSYEQYF
>TRBJ1-3|NA|NA|TRBV18
TGTGCCAGCTCACCACCAACGCAAGCTGGAAACACCATATATTTT
CASSPPTQAGNTIYF